The source of this TCR beta chain is a study of OX40 agonist ivuxolimab in advanced cancers. Notes on the research overall: Ivuxolimab was a fully human IgG2 agonistic monoclonal antibody targeting the costimulatory receptor OX40 (CD134). Intravenous ivuxolimab was administered to patients every 2 weeks at six dose levels: 0.01, 0.1, 0.3, 1.5, 3 and 10 mg/kg. Of the roughly 51 dose-escalation patients, hepatocellular carcinoma was present in about 20, melanoma in around 15, renal cell carcinoma in 9 and head and neck cancer in 9. In the dose-escalation cohort, 82.7% of patients were male, and the mean age was about 55 years, with a range of about 20 to 90. Patients were allowed to have had prior anti-PD-1, anti-PD-L1 or anti-CTLA-4 therapy, and around 43% of the dose-escalation patients had been treated with checkpoint inhibitors. Partial responses occurred in three dose-escalation patients, of whom one had hepatocellular carcinoma and two had cutaneous melanoma. Peripheral TCRbeta sequencing was intended to test whether TCR sequence diversity was altered and clonal T-cell expansion was caused by ivuxolimab. The paper reports the monotherapy dose-escalation portion (N of about 54 patients) of the phase I ivuxolimab trial.

Study-wide conclusions, independent of this receptor: After ivuxolimab, CD8+ T cells had more expanded clones than CD4+ T cells on average. Clonal expansion of both CD4+ and CD8+ blood T cells was observed from baseline to week 6 at doses 0.1 to 3.0 mg/kg. Antigen specificity was not determined for the clonally expanded peripheral T cells. Low levels of normalized T-cell clonal expansion were also shown by some nonresponding patients. In partial responders in the 0.1-3.0 mg/kg groups, normalized peripheral clonal expansion was found to be among the lowest, especially among CD8+ T cells.

In the germline V gene, CDR1 corresponds to SQVTM and CDR2 to ANQGSEA. V is cut back by 0 bases and J by 4 bases, with 3 bases in the junction unmatched. Spanning cysteine to phenylalanine, the CDR3 consists of 13 amino acids. This entry keeps only the CDR3 DNA: 39 bases, framed from base 1. Genomic DNA was isolated from the sorted cells so that the TCRbeta CDR3 region could be sequenced. The immunoSEQ Assay was used to sequence the TCRbeta CDR3 regions. TCRdb limited this immuneACCESS table to in-frame rearrangements with V and J called. A share of clones is missing; checked studies link under half to unresolved V genes, and the rest is unexplained. Present in this sample are about 21,000 clones, around 87% of which were seen just once. Of the sample, around 15% falls within the top ten clones. The trial excluded patients who had a history of autoimmune disease or were on systemic immunosuppression. Peripheral blood for TCR sequencing was collected from all dose cohorts at baseline, on cycle 4 day 1, and on cycle 7 day 1. Samples came from an open-label, multicenter, first-in-human phase I dose-escalation trial of ivuxolimab. The trial enrolled adults with locally advanced or metastatic head and neck squamous cell, hepatocellular, melanoma or renal cell carcinoma. Before TCR sequencing, CD4+ T cells and CD8+ T cells from peripheral blood were sorted into separate populations.

Of note for this clone: This clone's antigen is unknown. No much larger clonotype is one base removed from it; base qualities were not supplied.

The source of this sequence is an adult with an advanced solid tumor such as melanoma, head and neck, liver or kidney cancer. The sample here was CD4+ or CD8+ T cells sorted from blood, taken in a trial of the OX40 agonist ivuxolimab. This chain is built from TRBV29-1 and TRBJ2-7, with TRBD2 identical over 7 junction bases. The encoded CDR3 is CSVEEPGGYEQYF. The sequenced DNA: TGCAGCGTTGAAGAGCCCGGGGGGTACGAGCAGTACTTC.